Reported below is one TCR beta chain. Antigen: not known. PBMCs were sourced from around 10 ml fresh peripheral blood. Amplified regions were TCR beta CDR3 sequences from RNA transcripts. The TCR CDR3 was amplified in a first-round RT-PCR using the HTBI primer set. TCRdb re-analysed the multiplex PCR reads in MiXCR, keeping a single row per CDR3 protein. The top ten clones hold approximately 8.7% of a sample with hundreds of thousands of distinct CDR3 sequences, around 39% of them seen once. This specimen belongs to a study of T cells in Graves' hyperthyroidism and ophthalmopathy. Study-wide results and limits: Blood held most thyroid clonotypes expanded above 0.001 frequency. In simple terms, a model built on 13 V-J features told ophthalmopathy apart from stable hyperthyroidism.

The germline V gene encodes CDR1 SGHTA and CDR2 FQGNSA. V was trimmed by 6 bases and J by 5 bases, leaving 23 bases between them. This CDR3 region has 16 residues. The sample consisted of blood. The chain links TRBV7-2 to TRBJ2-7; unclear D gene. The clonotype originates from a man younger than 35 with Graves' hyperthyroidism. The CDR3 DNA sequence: TGTGCCAGCAGTTACTCGAGTGGTGGGGTAAAAAACGAGCAGTACTTC. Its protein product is CASSYSSGGVKNEQYF. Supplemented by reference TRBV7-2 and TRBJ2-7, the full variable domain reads GAGVSQSPSNKVTEKGKDVELRCDPISGHTALYWYRQSLGQGLEFLIYFQGNSAPDKSGLPSDRFSAERTGGSVSTLTIQRTQQEDSAVYLCASSYSSGGVKNEQYFGPGTRLTVT.